The next 23 T cell receptor beta chains were all read from a single sample in a study of blood T cell repertoires in COVID-19. The method was immunoSEQ multiplex PCR; TCRdb's version includes in-frame clones alone and lacks a portion of them. The data show around 250,000 clones, 80% to 90% seen once. Specimen: peripheral blood. These TCRs come from a man aged 60 to 69 with acute or convalescent COVID-19.

The J gene is TRBJ1-1, the V gene TRBV28; tentatively, D is TRBD1 (5 bases). Trimming removed 8 bases from V and 1 base from J, with 11 bases in between. In germline, CDR1 is MDHEN, CDR2 SYDVKM. This CDR3 has 13 amino acids. The CDR3 nucleotides are TGTGCCAGCCTTAGGCAGGGGAACACTGAAGCTTTCTTT. Its protein product is CASLRQGNTEAFF.

The chain has TRBV6-5 and TRBJ2-1; 10 positions match TRBD2. The junction had 6 bases not matched to a gene; V was cut back by 6 bases and J by 4 bases. The CDR3 consists of 15 residues. From germline, CDR1 is MNHEY and CDR2 SVGAGI. The CDR3 nucleotides are TGTGCCAGCAGAACCGGGACTAGCGTATACAATGAGCAGTTCTTC. This codes for CASRTGTSVYNEQFF.

J is TRBJ2-1 and V is TRBV29-1, with 8 bases aligning to TRBD1. V gave up 6 bases and J gave up 8 bases; unmatched junction bases: 21. In germline, CDR1 is SQVTM, CDR2 ANQGSEA. The CDR3 extends over 17 amino acids. The CDR3 sequence is CSVSSGTGNWALDEQFF. The DNA of the CDR3 is TGCAGCGTCTCCTCCGGGACAGGTAATTGGGCCCTCGATGAGCAGTTCTTC.

V usage is TRBV19 and J usage is TRBJ1-5; D remains ambiguous. V was trimmed by 0 bases and J by 0 bases, leaving 15 bases between them. The CDR3 loop spans 18 amino acids. Germline V lookup: CDR1 LNHDA, CDR2 SQIVND (reference sequence). The CDR3 reads CASSIERRASDSNQPQHF. The DNA for the CDR3 is TGTGCCAGTAGTATAGAGAGGCGGGCCAGTGATAGCAATCAGCCCCAGCATTTT.

V usage is TRBV19 and J usage is TRBJ2-5; a weak D match, TRBD1 (6 bases). The CDR3 covers 15 residues. In germline, CDR1 is LNHDA, CDR2 SQIVND (reference sequence). Trimming removed 4 bases from V and 5 bases from J, with 17 bases in between. The CDR3 coding sequence is TGTGCCAGTAGTACATCACAGGGCTTGGAGGAGACCCAGTACTTC. Amino acids: CASSTSQGLEETQYF.

The chain couples TRBV5-1 to TRBJ2-5; no firm D call. Germline lookup yields CDR1 SGHRS and CDR2 YFSETQ. The CDR3 extends over 12 amino acids. Deletions cut 2 bases from V and 5 bases from J, with 7 bases between. CDR3 nucleotide sequence: TGCGCCAGCAGCTTTTTGGAGGAGACCCAGTACTTC. As protein: CASSFLEETQYF. Full variable domain (remainder filled in from reference TRBV5-1 and TRBJ2-5): KAGVTQTPRYLIKTRGQQVTLSCSPISGHRSVSWYQQTPGQGLQFLFEYFSETQRNKGNFPGRFSGRQFSNSRSEMNVSTLELGDSALYLCASSFLEETQYFGPGTRLLVL.

This clone has more than one count but fewer than ten. The J gene is TRBJ1-5, the V gene TRBV4-1, with D perhaps matching TRBD1 (5 bases). The V gene lost 2 bases and the J gene lost 2 bases, with 13 bases spanning the gap. The CDR3 covers 16 residues. In germline, CDR1 is MGHRA, CDR2 YSYEKL. The CDR3 is CASSQQGYDGNQPQHF. The CDR3 coding sequence is TGCGCCAGCAGCCAACAGGGTTACGATGGCAATCAGCCCCAGCATTTT.

V and J are TRBV19 and TRBJ2-7; perhaps TRBD1 as D (6 bases). The CDR3 is 13 residues long. Looked up from germline, CDR1 is LNHDA and CDR2 is SQIVND (reference sequence). Trimming took off 5 bases at V and 6 bases at J, with 14 bases between the two ends. CDR3 region: CASSPTTGGEQYF. The CDR3 coding sequence is TGTGCCAGTAGTCCCACGACAGGCGGCGAGCAGTACTTC.

This chain uses TRBV3-1 (or the pseudogene TRBV3-2) with TRBJ1-1; unclear D gene. V gave up 2 bases and J gave up 5 bases, with 15 bases separating them. CDR1 and CDR2 from the germline V gene are LGHDT and YNNKEL (reference sequence). The CDR3 sequence is 15 residues long. The CDR3 DNA reads as TGTGCCAGCAGCCAAAACCCTGGGCGAGGGACTGAAGCTTTCTTT. This translates into CASSQNPGRGTEAFF.

The chain uses TRBV7-9 and TRBJ1-2, with TRBD1 as a possible D gene (5 bases). Germline V lookup: CDR1 SEHNR, CDR2 FQNEAQ (reference sequence). The CDR3 runs 14 residues. V lost 6 bases and J lost 0, with 11 bases in between. CDR3 sequence (DNA): TGTGCCAGCAGTCACGACAGAGCTAACTATGGCTACACCTTC. This codes for CASSHDRANYGYTF.

J is TRBJ1-3 and V is TRBV30; D is possibly TRBD1 (6 bases). CDR3 length: 15 amino acids. V lost 5 bases and J 1 base, leaving 15 bases between the germline ends. Germline values: CDR1 GTSNPN, CDR2 SVGIG (reference sequence). This chain's CDR3 is CAWGGYRVSGNTIYF. Written as DNA, the CDR3 is TGTGCCTGGGGGGGATACAGGGTATCTGGAAACACCATATATTTT. Supplemented by reference TRBV30 and TRBJ1-3, the full variable domain reads SQTIHQWPATLVQPVGSPLSLECTVEGTSNPNLYWYRQAAGRGLQLLFYSVGIGQISSEVPQNLSASRPQDRQFILSSKKLLLSDSGFYLCAWGGYRVSGNTIYFGEGSWLTVV.

This clone was found a few times. The chain joins TRBV25-1 to TRBJ2-6, with 7 bases fitting TRBD2. Germline V gene sequence: CDR1 MGHDK, CDR2 SYGVNS. The CDR3 runs to 17 residues. Trimming cost V 2 bases and J 6 bases; bases outside gene matches: 10. This CDR3 is CASSEPGGGIQANVLTF. The CDR3 bases are TGTGCCAGCAGTGAACCTGGCGGGGGTATACAGGCCAACGTCCTGACTTTC.

This chain links TRBV30 with TRBJ1-5; perhaps TRBD1 as D (5 bases). In germline, CDR1 is GTSNPN, CDR2 SVGIG (reference sequence). V lost 5 bases and J lost 7, with 15 bases in between. The CDR3 extends over 13 amino acids. The CDR3 loop is CAWGASGGQPQHF. CDR3 DNA: TGTGCCTGGGGGGCCTCAGGCGGGCAGCCCCAGCATTTT.

This rearrangement joins TRBV19 to TRBJ1-5, with 7 bases identical to TRBD1. In germline, CDR1 is LNHDA, CDR2 SQIVND (reference sequence). V was pared by 5 bases and J by 7 bases, with 5 bases of the junction left unmatched. This CDR3 is 13 amino acids long. The CDR3 sequence: CASSVTGDQPQHF. The CDR3 region has the DNA TGTGCCAGTAGTGTTACAGGGGACCAGCCCCAGCATTTT.

The chain has TRBV28 and TRBJ2-7; 8 bases are a match to TRBD2. The germline V gene has CDR1 MDHEN and CDR2 SYDVKM. This CDR3 comprises 15 residues. Trimming removed 5 bases from V and 5 bases from J; junction bases left unmatched: 11. This chain's CDR3 is CASSLPGSGMDEQYF. Written as DNA, the CDR3 is TGTGCCAGCAGTCTACCGGGTAGCGGGATGGACGAGCAGTACTTC.

This rearrangement joins TRBV7-6 to TRBJ2-1; D possibly corresponds to TRBD2 (7 bases). V was shortened by 5 bases and J by 3 bases, with 20 bases between the two germline ends. This CDR3 has 17 residues. The germline V gene has CDR1 SGHVS and CDR2 FNYEAQ. This CDR3 is CASSPYVGGGNYNEQFF. CDR3 coding DNA: TGTGCCAGCAGCCCCTATGTAGGGGGAGGGAACTACAATGAGCAGTTCTTC.

The chain recombines TRBV15 with TRBJ1-3, with D possibly matching TRBD1 (5 bases). This CDR3 is built from 15 residues. The ends were cut back, 4 bases at V and 7 bases at J, with 17 bases in the middle. CDR1 and CDR2 (germline): LNHNV, YYDKDF (reference sequence). The CDR3 sequence: CATSKESGTLNTIYF. DNA of the CDR3: TGTGCCACCAGCAAGGAGTCAGGGACTTTGAACACCATATATTTT.

The rearrangement joins TRBV25-1 to TRBJ1-1; 11 bases fit TRBD1. This CDR3 region has 15 residues. The V and J ends lost 5 bases and 2 bases, in that order; junction bases with no gene match: 4. Per germline, CDR1 MGHDK and CDR2 SYGVNS. The CDR3 DNA sequence: TGTGCCAGCAGTCCGGACAGGGGGCCTAACACTGAAGCTTTCTTT. Translation: CASSPDRGPNTEAFF.

This sequence joins TRBV3-1 (or the pseudogene TRBV3-2) and TRBJ2-1; maybe TRBD2 (6 bases). Germline V gene sequence: CDR1 LGHDT, CDR2 YNNKEL (reference sequence). The CDR3 spans 17 residues. The ends were cut back, 6 bases at V and 5 bases at J, with 23 bases in the middle. CDR3 in DNA: TGTGCCAGCAGGCTGGACTATCGTGTGGGTGGTGACAATGAGCAGTTCTTC. It yields the protein CASRLDYRVGGDNEQFF.

The CDR3 DNA is TGTGCCAGCAGTTTAGGAGCGGGACAGGCCTATGGCTACACCTTC. Translation gives CASSLGAGQAYGYTF. The rearrangement uses TRBV28 and TRBJ1-2, with TRBD1 matching over 8 bases. The junction had 6 bases not matched to a gene; V was cut back by 2 bases and J by 4 bases. Germline V lookup: CDR1 MDHEN, CDR2 SYDVKM. The CDR3 is made up of 15 amino acids.

The chain joins TRBV5-1 to TRBJ2-1; no firm D call. The CDR3 covers 14 residues. Germline values: CDR1 SGHRS, CDR2 YFSETQ. V was trimmed by 4 bases and J by 8 bases, leaving 16 bases between them. Here the CDR3 DNA reads TGCGCCAGCAGCCACAGCTTGGGTTCGGATGAGCAGTTCTTC. Protein sequence: CASSHSLGSDEQFF. Drawing the rest from reference TRBV5-1 and TRBJ2-1, the complete variable domain is KAGVTQTPRYLIKTRGQQVTLSCSPISGHRSVSWYQQTPGQGLQFLFEYFSETQRNKGNFPGRFSGRQFSNSRSEMNVSTLELGDSALYLCASSHSLGSDEQFFGPGTRLTVL.

V usage is TRBV30 and J usage is TRBJ1-1; D not certain. The germline V and J ends were trimmed by 2 bases and 5 bases, with 9 bases remaining between them. This CDR3 is built from 12 residues. CDR1 and CDR2 (germline): GTSNPN, SVGIG (reference sequence). The CDR3 sequence is CAWSSRETEAFF. The CDR3 DNA reads as TGTGCCTGGAGTTCCCGGGAGACTGAAGCTTTCTTT.

This chain joins TRBV21-1 and TRBJ1-5; TRBD1 is the table's D call and was not checked against the DNA. TRBV21-1 is a pseudogene locus. The CDR3 is 14 residues long. CDR3 nucleotide sequence: TGTGCCAGCACCCTAGAGGGGGTTCGCCAGCCCCAGCATTTT. Protein product: CASTLEGVRQPQHF.